These 11 T cell receptor beta chains share one sample of origin, sequenced in a study of beta chain features in type 1 diabetes. General observations from the study: Type 1 diabetes patients showed a moderate but significant shortening of TCRB CDR3s in all four CD4+ subsets.

Their recognized antigens are unknown. The study reverse transcribed the entire isolated RNA, so it sequenced expressed TCRB transcripts. The table came from immunoSEQ multiplex PCR; TCRdb's copy has only in-frame clones and leaves some out. The table includes hundreds of thousands of clones, 11% to 15% detected once. Sequenced sample: naive CD4+ T cells from blood. These receptors were obtained from a man between 18 and 29 years old with type 1 diabetes.

This clone has only a few counts. The V and J genes are TRBV6-5 and TRBJ1-2; D gene unclear. The CDR3 contains 12 residues. V lost 10 bases to trimming and J lost 2 bases, with 11 bases between them. Germline CDR1 is MNHEY and CDR2 is SVGAGI. The CDR3 DNA reads as TGTGCCACCTGGACGGCAAACTATGGCTACACCTTC. Translation: CATWTANYGYTF.

V and J are TRBV19 and TRBJ1-1, with a tentative D call TRBD1 (6 bases). CDR1 and CDR2 (germline): LNHDA, SQIVND (reference sequence). Trimming cost V 7 bases and J 4 bases, with 16 bases left between them. This CDR3 spans 14 amino acids. CDR3 in DNA: TGTGCCAGTAAGGACAGAGCATGGAGCACTGAAGCTTTCTTT. It translates to CASKDRAWSTEAFF.

DNA of the CDR3: TGTGCCTGGTCCGCGTCCTCCTACGAGCAGTACTTC. It is translated as CAWSASSYEQYF. The chain is built from TRBV30 and TRBJ2-5; D remains ambiguous. The J call is in doubt because the DNA end fits TRBJ2-7 better. The CDR3 extends over 12 amino acids. CDR1 GTSNPN and CDR2 SVGIG come from the germline V gene (reference sequence).

This clone was found a few times. The gene calls are TRBV29-1 and TRBJ2-6, with D uncertain. Germline V lookup: CDR1 SQVTM, CDR2 ANQGSEA. The CDR3 is 12 residues long. Between the trimmed V and J ends, which lost 7 bases and 0 bases, there was a span of 4 bases. CDR3 region: CSGDSGANVLTF. For the CDR3, the DNA is TGCAGCGGCGACTCTGGGGCCAACGTCCTGACTTTC.

This sequence joins TRBV28 and TRBJ1-4; 9 nucleotides match TRBD1. This CDR3 region has 15 residues. The J segment lost 5 bases and the V segment lost 5 bases, leaving 6 bases of the junction unmatched. CDR1 is MDHEN and CDR2 is SYDVKM in the germline V gene. Here the CDR3 reads CASSEGGTGNEKLFF. The CDR3 DNA reads as TGTGCCAGCAGTGAAGGGGGGACAGGGAATGAAAAACTGTTTTTT.

This clone was detected a few times. V is TRBV21-1 and J is TRBJ2-4; the D call in the table, TRBD2, was not verified against the DNA. TRBV21-1 is a pseudogene. The CDR3 consists of 17 residues. The CDR3 region is CASSVGLAGPGKNIQYF. The CDR3 nucleotides are TGTGCCAGCAGCGTGGGACTAGCGGGGCCGGGCAAAAACATTCAGTACTTC.

This clone was seen only a few times. This chain connects TRBV28 to TRBJ2-6, with 10 bases identical to TRBD1. V gave up 5 bases and J gave up 2 bases; unmatched junction bases: 18. This CDR3 has 21 amino acids. Per the germline V gene, CDR1 is MDHEN and CDR2 is SYDVKM. Here the CDR3 DNA reads TGTGCCAGCAGTCGCCCGCCCGGGACAGGGGAAGTTAAGGCTGGGGCCAACGTCCTGACTTTC. Translation: CASSRPPGTGEVKAGANVLTF.

This clone has only a few counts. Other DNA sequences of this sample code for an identical CDR3. This sequence joins TRBV9 and TRBJ2-3; D possibly matches TRBD1 or TRBD2 (6 bases each). Trimming cost V 2 bases and J 4 bases, with 11 bases left between them. This CDR3 region has 14 residues. The germline V gene has CDR1 SGDLS and CDR2 YYNGEE. CDR3 protein: CASSVARGADTQYF. In nucleotides, the CDR3 is TGTGCCAGCAGCGTGGCTAGGGGGGCAGATACGCAGTATTTT. The entire variable domain, with the rest obtained from reference TRBV9 and TRBJ2-3, is as follows: DSGVTQTPKHLITATGQRVTLRCSPRSGDLSVYWYQQSLDQGLQFLIQYYNGEERAKGNILERFSAQQFPDLHSELNLSSLELGDSALYFCASSVARGADTQYFGPGTRLTVL.

In this sample, this clone turned up many times. The V call is TRBV7-2, the J call TRBJ1-4; unclear D gene. Germline V gene lookup returns CDR1 SGHTA and CDR2 FQGNSA. This CDR3 spans 12 amino acids. Trimming removed 5 bases at V and 8 bases at J, with 9 bases between. In DNA form, the CDR3 reads TGTGCCAGCAGCCGTCTGGGAGAAAAACTGTTTTTT. This gives the protein CASSRLGEKLFF.

The J gene is TRBJ1-6, the V gene TRBV14, with no clear D. The germline V gene has CDR1 SGHDN and CDR2 FVKESK. With 4 bases removed from V and 14 bases from J, the gap between germline ends came to 12 bases. This CDR3 has 12 amino acids. The CDR3 nucleotides read TGTGCCAGCAGCCGAGATAGGGTTTCCCTCCACTTT. This codes for CASSRDRVSLHF.

The chain's CDR3 is CASSYPGSSYNEQFF. The CDR3 DNA is TGTGCCAGCAGCTATCCAGGGAGCTCCTACAATGAGCAGTTCTTC. This chain uses TRBV7-2 with TRBJ2-1; D is tentatively TRBD1 or TRBD2 (5 bases each). Germline V gives CDR1 SGHTA, CDR2 FQGNSA. The length of the CDR3 is 15 residues. The germline V and J ends were trimmed by 4 bases and 0 bases, with 10 bases remaining between them.